The 27 T cell receptor beta chains reported below all come from one sample, sequenced in a study of technical replicates of blood from several donors. Data came from immunoSEQ multiplex PCR; TCRdb stores just in-frame clones and leaves some out. Of nearly 70,000 clones in the sample, roughly nine tenths were seen once. Sequencing input: PBMCs. These receptors all stem from a human donor in good health. Some clones in this sample may be carry-over from other donors' samples.

This chain links TRBV6-1 with TRBJ1-5; D call uncertain. Trimming cost V 1 base and J 7 bases, with 11 bases left between them. The CDR3 contains 14 residues. Germline V gene sequence: CDR1 MNHNS, CDR2 SASEGT. The CDR3 DNA follows: TGTGCCAGCAGTGAAGACGGGAGTTACCAGCCCCAGCATTTT. Translation gives CASSEDGSYQPQHF.

V gene TRBV15 combines with J gene TRBJ2-7; D perhaps matches TRBD2 (6 bases). The CDR3 spans 16 residues. V was shortened by 2 bases and J by 0 bases, with 14 bases between the two germline ends. Germline V gives CDR1 LNHNV, CDR2 YYDKDF (reference sequence). The CDR3 coding sequence is TGTGCCACCAGCAGACCTGCCCGGGGAGGCTCCTACGAGCAGTACTTC. Residues: CATSRPARGGSYEQYF.

The chain is built from TRBV7-2 and TRBJ1-3; 7 bases agree with TRBD1. This CDR3 has 14 amino acids. V shed 6 bases, J shed 4 bases, and the junction held 6 bases outside the gene matches. Germline CDR1 is SGHTA and CDR2 is FQGNSA. Here the CDR3 reads CASSSTGAGNTIYF. In DNA form, the CDR3 reads TGTGCCAGCAGTTCAACAGGGGCGGGAAACACCATATATTTT.

The chain joins TRBV6-1 to TRBJ2-7; 11 positions agree with TRBD2. The germline CDR1 and CDR2 sequences are MNHNS and SASEGT. CDR3 length: 15 residues. V lost 5 bases, J lost 1 base, and 4 bases stayed unmatched. The CDR3, as DNA: TGTGCCAGCAGTACCGGGACTAGCGGTTCCTACGAGCAGTACTTC. The encoded protein is CASSTGTSGSYEQYF.

The chain combines TRBV18 with TRBJ2-2, with 9 nucleotides matching TRBD1. The V and J ends lost 3 bases and 4 bases, in that order; junction bases with no gene match: 6. This CDR3 spans 16 amino acids. Germline V gives CDR1 KGHSH, CDR2 LQKENI. The CDR3 sequence is CASSPVQGAVTGELFF. In DNA, the CDR3 is TGTGCCAGCTCACCCGTACAGGGGGCAGTCACCGGGGAGCTGTTTTTT. Full variable domain (missing parts from reference TRBV18 and TRBJ2-2): NAGVMQNPRHLVRRRGQEARLRCSPMKGHSHVYWYRQLPEEGLKFMVYLQKENIIDESGMPKERFSAEFPKEGPSILRIQQVVRGDSAAYFCASSPVQGAVTGELFFGEGSRLTVL.

The rearrangement joins TRBV4-1 to TRBJ2-1; perhaps TRBD2 as D (5 bases). The V end lost 0 bases, the J end lost 12 bases, and 12 bases lay between the germline ends. CDR1 MGHRA and CDR2 YSYEKL come from the germline V gene. This CDR3 region has 13 residues. The CDR3 nucleotides read TGCGCCAGCAGCCAAGATCCGGAGGCGGGGCAGTTCTTC. Its translation is CASSQDPEAGQFF.

The chain combines TRBV9 with TRBJ2-5; TRBD2 agrees at 7 bases. The CDR3 sequence is 15 residues long. CDR1 and CDR2 from the germline V gene are SGDLS and YYNGEE. V lost 0 bases, J lost 5 bases, and 7 bases stayed unmatched. The chain's CDR3 is CASSVVETSRETQYF. As DNA, the CDR3 is TGTGCCAGCAGCGTAGTAGAGACTAGCAGGGAGACCCAGTACTTC.

The genes are TRBV6-1 and TRBJ2-7; TRBD1 matches at 11 bases. CDR1 and CDR2 from the germline V gene are MNHNS and SASEGT. After removal of 5 bases from V and 2 bases from J, the junction contained 2 bases not matched to a gene. The CDR3 length is 14 residues. The CDR3, as DNA: TGTGCCAGCAGTAGGACAGGGGGCCCCTACGAGCAGTACTTC. Its translation: CASSRTGGPYEQYF.

This chain joins TRBV2 and TRBJ2-5, with 10 bases identical to TRBD2. This CDR3 has 14 residues. The germline V gene encodes CDR1 SNHLY and CDR2 FYNNEI. V lost 7 bases, J lost 5 bases, and 7 bases stayed unmatched. CDR3 amino acids: CASKEREGGETQYF. The DNA of the CDR3 is TGTGCCAGCAAGGAGCGGGAGGGTGGGGAGACCCAGTACTTC.

This rearrangement joins TRBV7-3 to TRBJ2-1, with TRBD2 identical over 8 bases. J lost 12 bases, V lost 6 bases, and 4 bases had no gene match. Germline loops: CDR1 SGHTA, CDR2 FQGTGA. CDR3 size: 11 residues. CDR3 in DNA: TGTGCCAGCAGGGGACTAGTTGGGCAGTTCTTC. Residues: CASRGLVGQFF.

The V gene is TRBV19, the J gene TRBJ2-2, with 13 bases that match TRBD2. This CDR3 contains 15 residues. V gave up 4 bases and J gave up 4 bases; unmatched junction bases: 0. Per the germline V gene, CDR1 is LNHDA and CDR2 is SQIVND (reference sequence). The CDR3 DNA reads TGTGCCAGTAGTAGGACTAGCGGGGGCACCGGGGAGCTGTTTTTT. The encoded protein is CASSRTSGGTGELFF.

This chain connects TRBV19 to TRBJ2-5; possibly TRBD2 for D (6 bases). This CDR3 is 15 amino acids long. Trimming removed 5 bases from V and 5 bases from J, with 18 bases in between. From germline, CDR1 is LNHDA and CDR2 SQIVND (reference sequence). This chain's CDR3 is CASSRPGGQWETQYF. The CDR3 nucleotides read TGTGCCAGTAGTCGCCCCGGGGGTCAGTGGGAGACCCAGTACTTC.

This sequence joins TRBV7-8 and TRBJ2-1, with TRBD1 matching over 9 bases. This CDR3 is built from 14 residues. V trimming: 4 bases; J trimming: 7 bases; junction bases outside the gene matches: 5. CDR1 and CDR2 (germline): SGHVS, FQNEAQ. CDR3 amino acids: CASSWDRVGNEQFF. DNA for the CDR3: TGTGCCAGCAGCTGGGACAGGGTTGGGAATGAGCAGTTCTTC. The full variable domain, its missing parts supplied by reference TRBV7-8 and TRBJ2-1, is GAGVSQSPRYKVAKRGQDVALRCDPISGHVSLFWYQQALGQGPEFLTYFQNEAQLDKSGLPSDRFFAERPEGSVSTLKIQRTQQEDSAVYLCASSWDRVGNEQFFGPGTRLTVL.

A few counts support this clone. The chain has TRBV5-1 and TRBJ2-7; a weak D match, TRBD2 (7 bases). The V end was cut by 6 bases, the J end by 7 bases, with 23 bases between. The CDR3 covers 15 residues. The germline V gene encodes CDR1 SGHRS and CDR2 YFSETQ. CDR3 amino acids: CASTDVGGGGPEQYF. For the CDR3, the DNA is TGCGCCAGCACCGACGTCGGGGGCGGGGGTCCGGAGCAGTACTTC.

The V gene is TRBV4-3, the J gene TRBJ1-6; 7 positions agree with TRBD1. The CDR3 is made up of 14 amino acids. V lost 2 bases to trimming and J lost 7 bases; unmatched junction nucleotides: 2. Germline CDR1 is LGHNA and CDR2 is YSLEER. CDR3 residues: CASSQQGGNSPLHF. The CDR3 DNA is TGCGCCAGCAGCCAACAGGGGGGCAATTCACCCCTCCACTTT.

This chain uses TRBV9 with TRBJ2-7, with D possibly matching TRBD1 (6 bases). Germline CDR1 SGDLS, CDR2 YYNGEE. V shed 0 bases and J shed 5 bases, with 12 bases lying between them. This CDR3 is built from 14 residues. CDR3 nucleotides: TGTGCCAGCAGCGTAGCCCCCAGGGGAGACGAGCAGTACTTC. Translating gives CASSVAPRGDEQYF. The variable domain in full, completed from reference TRBV9 and TRBJ2-7, reads DSGVTQTPKHLITATGQRVTLRCSPRSGDLSVYWYQQSLDQGLQFLIQYYNGEERAKGNILERFSAQQFPDLHSELNLSSLELGDSALYFCASSVAPRGDEQYFGPGTRLTVT.

The gene calls are TRBV9 and TRBJ2-3; 8 nucleotides agree with TRBD2. Trimming cost V 0 bases and J 5 bases; bases outside gene matches: 5. Germline V CDR1 and CDR2: SGDLS, YYNGEE. This CDR3 contains 15 residues. The CDR3 DNA sequence: TGTGCCAGCAGCGTAGAGGGGACTAGGGTAGATACGCAGTATTTT. Translating gives CASSVEGTRVDTQYF.

This clone was recorded only once. CDR3 DNA: TGTGCCAGCCTCAGACTAGCAAGTTCGGGAGATACGCAGTATTTT. This encodes CASLRLASSGDTQYF. The gene calls are TRBV7-2 and TRBJ2-3; the match to TRBD2 covers 7 bases. Germline-derived CDR1 and CDR2 are SGHTA and FQGNSA. There are 15 residues in the CDR3. V gave up 8 bases and J gave up 5 bases; unmatched junction bases: 13.

The rearrangement links TRBV13 to TRBJ1-6; 10 bases are shared with TRBD1. Trimming took 0 bases from V and 12 from J; bases not matched to a gene: 2. The CDR3 runs 14 residues. Germline V gene lookup returns CDR1 PRHDT and CDR2 FYEKMQ (reference sequence). The CDR3 reads CASSLGGQGIPLHF. The CDR3 coding sequence is TGTGCCAGCAGCTTAGGGGGACAGGGGATACCCCTCCACTTT.

This clone was detected once. This CDR3 reads CASSVDGAGGKTQYF. In DNA, the CDR3 is TGTGCCAGTAGTGTCGATGGAGCGGGCGGAAAGACCCAGTACTTC. The chain joins TRBV19 to TRBJ2-5; D is possibly TRBD2 (6 bases). The CDR3 loop spans 15 amino acids. Trimming took 5 bases from V and 6 from J, leaving 19 bases between them. In germline, CDR1 is LNHDA, CDR2 SQIVND (reference sequence).

The chain has TRBV6-5 and TRBJ2-3, with 7 bases fitting TRBD2. With V trimmed by 5 bases and J by 4 bases, 6 bases remained unmatched. The germline V gene has CDR1 MNHEY and CDR2 SVGAGI. This CDR3 comprises 14 residues. For the CDR3, the DNA is TGTGCCAGCAGTGGGGGGGGGAGCGCAGATACGCAGTATTTT. This gives the protein CASSGGGSADTQYF.

The rearrangement uses TRBV19 and TRBJ2-1; D is possibly TRBD2 (5 bases). Deletions cut 1 base from V and 6 bases from J, with 10 bases between. The V gene's germline CDR1 is LNHDA and CDR2 SQIVND (reference sequence). The CDR3 runs to 14 residues. DNA of the CDR3: TGTGCCAGTAGTATAGGAGGGCCAGGCAATGAGCAGTTCTTC. Its protein product is CASSIGGPGNEQFF.

The chain employs TRBV10-3 and TRBJ2-2, with TRBD2 matching over 7 bases. The CDR3 length is 14 residues. CDR1 ENHRY and CDR2 SYGVKD come from the germline V gene. V lost 9 bases to trimming and J lost 4 bases; unmatched junction nucleotides: 8. The CDR3 DNA sequence: TGTGCCATTGGACTAGGGTATAGCACCGGGGAGCTGTTTTTT. Translating gives CAIGLGYSTGELFF.

The chain links TRBV13 to TRBJ2-5; tentative D call: TRBD1 (5 bases). The germline CDR1 and CDR2 sequences are PRHDT and FYEKMQ (reference sequence). This CDR3 spans 13 amino acids. V lost 2 bases and J lost 1, with 5 bases in between. CDR3 bases: TGTGCCAGCAGCTTAAGGGGCCAAGAGACCCAGTACTTC. It codes for CASSLRGQETQYF.

A word on this clone: This sample also contains other DNA sequences that code for the same CDR3. The chain joins TRBV2 to TRBJ1-1; D is undetermined. The V end lost 3 bases, the J end lost 1 base, and 15 bases lay between the germline ends. This CDR3 has 16 residues. Germline CDR1 and CDR2: SNHLY and FYNNEI. CDR3 residues: CASSERSLRKNTEAFF. In nucleotides, the CDR3 is TGTGCCAGCAGTGAGAGATCTCTCAGGAAGAACACTGAAGCTTTCTTT.

The chain couples TRBV11-1 to TRBJ2-1; perhaps TRBD1 as D (5 bases). CDR1 and CDR2 (germline): SGHAT, FQDESV (reference sequence). Between the trimmed V and J ends, which lost 0 bases and 4 bases, there was a span of 10 bases. The CDR3 extends over 15 amino acids. CDR3 loop: CASSLAKRQYNEQFF. As DNA, the CDR3 is TGTGCCAGCAGCTTAGCAAAACGACAGTACAATGAGCAGTTCTTC.

V usage is TRBV19 and J usage is TRBJ2-7; 8 positions agree with TRBD1. Germline V gene data show CDR1 as LNHDA and CDR2 as SQIVND (reference sequence). V was pared by 10 bases and J by 2 bases, with 7 bases of the junction left unmatched. CDR3 length: 13 residues. CDR3 sequence (DNA): TGTGCCACTGGGACAGGCCAAGCCTACGAGCAGTACTTC. Encoded protein: CATGTGQAYEQYF. Full variable domain (remainder filled in from reference TRBV19 and TRBJ2-7): DGGITQSPKYLFRKEGQNVTLSCEQNLNHDAMYWYRQDPGQGLRLIYYSQIVNDFQKGDIAEGYSVSREKKESFPLTVTSAQKNPTAFYLCATGTGQAYEQYFGPGTRLTVT.